The 23 T cell receptor beta chains presented below share a single source sample, sequenced in a study of blood T cell repertoires in COVID-19. Assay used: immunoSEQ multiplex PCR; TCRdb lists only in-frame clones, some missing. The sample shows roughly 60,000 clones, approximately 80% of them seen only once. Sequencing used peripheral blood. These receptors were taken from a woman over 75 with acute or convalescent COVID-19.

The chain carries TRBV15 and TRBJ2-3, with 8 bases lining up with TRBD1. CDR1 LNHNV and CDR2 YYDKDF come from the germline V gene (reference sequence). V lost 4 bases, J lost 2 bases, and 17 bases stayed unmatched. The CDR3 is 19 residues long. DNA of the CDR3: TGTGCCACCAGCAAAGGACGACAGGGGCCGAGCAGGAACACAGATACGCAGTATTTT. Protein product: CATSKGRQGPSRNTDTQYF.

J is TRBJ1-6 and V is TRBV18; maybe TRBD1 (5 bases). Germline lookup yields CDR1 KGHSH and CDR2 LQKENI. This CDR3 has 15 amino acids. Trimming took off 5 bases at V and 9 bases at J, with 17 bases between the two ends. CDR3 protein: CASSAGQGSFSPLHF. The DNA of the CDR3 is TGTGCCAGCTCAGCCGGCCAGGGTAGTTTTTCACCCCTCCACTTT.

This clone was detected only a few times. The V call is TRBV19, the J call TRBJ1-4; D perhaps matches TRBD1 (6 bases). CDR1 and CDR2 (germline): LNHDA, SQIVND (reference sequence). Trimming left V 4 bases short and J 4 bases short, with 16 bases between. This CDR3 comprises 16 residues. CDR3: CASSTGTLKGNEKLFF. In DNA, the CDR3 is TGTGCCAGTAGTACGGGGACACTTAAGGGTAATGAAAAACTGTTTTTT.

The V and J genes are TRBV30 and TRBJ1-2; 7 positions match TRBD1. J lost 5 bases, V lost 4 bases, and 7 bases had no gene match. Germline assignment: CDR1 GTSNPN and CDR2 SVGIG (reference sequence). This CDR3 spans 13 amino acids. CDR3 bases: TGTGCCTGGAACCCAGACAGGGTTTATGGCTACACCTTC. It encodes CAWNPDRVYGYTF.

This sequence joins TRBV18 and TRBJ2-5, with D hard to call. V was pared by 0 bases and J by 5 bases, with 7 bases between. There are 13 residues in the CDR3. Germline CDR1 KGHSH, CDR2 LQKENI. This CDR3 is CASSPPSLETQYF. The CDR3 DNA reads as TGTGCCAGCTCACCACCATCTCTGGAGACCCAGTACTTC.

The chain uses TRBV30 and TRBJ2-1, with 9 positions matching TRBD2. Trimming at V came to 3 bases and at J to 8 bases, leaving 8 bases not matched to a gene. This CDR3 spans 14 amino acids. Per the germline V gene, CDR1 is GTSNPN and CDR2 is SVGIG (reference sequence). CDR3 bases: TGTGCCTGGAGGTTAGCGGGAGCAAGGCATGAGCAGTTCTTC. Translation gives CAWRLAGARHEQFF.

The chain uses TRBV19 and TRBJ2-3; the match to TRBD1 covers 9 bases. The CDR3 contains 14 residues. The ends lost 6 bases at V and 3 bases at J; junction bases unmatched: 4. Germline CDR1 LNHDA, CDR2 SQIVND (reference sequence). The CDR3 spells CASRGTGITDTQYF. As DNA, the CDR3 is TGTGCCAGTAGAGGGACAGGGATTACAGATACGCAGTATTTT.

The chain combines TRBV7-9 with TRBJ1-2; D perhaps matches TRBD1 (5 bases). With 5 bases removed from V and 6 bases from J, the gap between germline ends came to 13 bases. CDR3 length: 13 amino acids. Per the germline V gene, CDR1 is SEHNR and CDR2 is FQNEAQ (reference sequence). CDR3 in amino acids: CASSTLREDGYTF. As DNA, the CDR3 is TGTGCCAGCAGCACCCTCAGGGAAGATGGCTACACCTTC. The variable domain in full, with the rest retrieved from reference TRBV7-9 and TRBJ1-2, is DTGVSQNPRHKITKRGQNVTFRCDPISEHNRLYWYRQTLGQGPEFLTYFQNEAQLEKSRLLSDRFSAERPKGSFSTLEIQRTEQGDSAMYLCASSTLREDGYTFGSGTRLTVV.

The V gene is TRBV30, the J gene TRBJ2-3; perhaps TRBD1 as D (5 bases). The CDR3 is made up of 13 amino acids. Deletions cut 0 bases from V and 1 base from J, with 5 bases between. Germline V gene lookup returns CDR1 GTSNPN and CDR2 SVGIG (reference sequence). CDR3 sequence: CAWSVGGTDTQYF. The CDR3 DNA reads as TGTGCCTGGAGTGTAGGGGGCACAGATACGCAGTATTTT.

This clone has a handful of counts. The V gene is TRBV6-5, the J gene TRBJ1-1, with unresolved D. Looked up from germline, CDR1 is MNHEY and CDR2 is SVGAGI. Deletions cut 7 bases from V and 1 base from J, with 10 bases between. This CDR3 comprises 13 residues. The CDR3 bases are TGTGCCAGCAAACCACTTTGGAACACTGAAGCTTTCTTT. This translates into CASKPLWNTEAFF.

J is TRBJ2-1 and V is TRBV21-1; TRBD2 reflects the table's D call only, with no check against the DNA. TRBV21-1 corresponds to a pseudogene. The CDR3 loop spans 11 amino acids. CDR3 protein: CACPGGLEQFF. The CDR3 DNA reads TGTGCCTGCCCGGGGGGGTTAGAGCAGTTCTTC.

J is TRBJ1-1 and V is TRBV3-1 (or the pseudogene TRBV3-2); 8 nucleotides match TRBD1. CDR3 length: 14 residues. J was trimmed by 5 bases and V by 2 bases; bases with no gene match: 4. The V gene's germline CDR1 is LGHDT and CDR2 YNNKEL (reference sequence). CDR3 bases: TGTGCCAGCAGCCAACCTACAGGGGGGACTGAAGCTTTCTTT. Its protein product is CASSQPTGGTEAFF.

The rearrangement uses TRBV3-1 (or the pseudogene TRBV3-2) and TRBJ2-2; 9 nucleotides line up with TRBD2. There are 17 residues in the CDR3. Per the germline V gene, CDR1 is LGHDT and CDR2 is YNNKEL (reference sequence). J was trimmed by 7 bases and V by 6 bases; bases with no gene match: 15. In DNA form, the CDR3 reads TGTGCCAGCAGTTCCACCCCCGGCGGGGGGGGTCTCGGGGAGCTGTTTTTT. Protein sequence: CASSSTPGGGGLGELFF.

The chain combines TRBV6-6 with TRBJ2-2; D is possibly TRBD2 (5 bases). Germline lookup yields CDR1 MNHNY and CDR2 SVGAGI (reference sequence). The CDR3 sequence is 12 residues long. V was trimmed by 8 bases and J by 3 bases, leaving 7 bases between them. For the CDR3, the DNA is TGTGCCAGCGGGAGAGACACCGGGGAGCTGTTTTTT. Translating it yields CASGRDTGELFF.

The chain recombines TRBV30 with TRBJ1-6, with D possibly matching TRBD1 (5 bases). CDR1 and CDR2 (germline): GTSNPN, SVGIG (reference sequence). Trimming took off 5 bases at V and 7 bases at J, with 9 bases between the two ends. The CDR3 contains 12 residues. In DNA form, the CDR3 reads TGTGCCTGGCGCAGGGCAAATTCACCCCTCCACTTT. Its protein is CAWRRANSPLHF. Looking up the rest from reference TRBV30 and TRBJ1-6 gives the full variable domain: SQTIHQWPATLVQPVGSPLSLECTVEGTSNPNLYWYRQAAGRGLQLLFYSVGIGQISSEVPQNLSASRPQDRQFILSSKKLLLSDSGFYLCAWRRANSPLHFGNGTRLTVT.

The chain links TRBV12-2 to TRBJ2-1; the D call of TRBD2 is as the table states it, not checked on the DNA. TRBV12-2 is deemed a pseudogene. The CDR3 is made up of 17 amino acids. This CDR3 reads CASRLVCRGSGYNEQFF. The CDR3, as DNA: TGTGCAAGTCGCTTAGTATGTCGGGGGTCCGGCTACAATGAGCAGTTCTTC.

The chain has TRBV6-5 and TRBJ1-3; weak D call: TRBD1 (5 bases). Trimming shortened V by 5 bases and J by 0 bases, and 8 bases separated the two germline ends. The CDR3 is made up of 14 amino acids. CDR1 MNHEY and CDR2 SVGAGI come from the germline V gene. The CDR3: CASSRGSSGNTIYF. The CDR3 region has the DNA TGTGCCAGCAGTCGGGGGAGCTCTGGAAACACCATATATTTT.

This clone was seen only a few times. The chain joins TRBV5-1 to TRBJ1-3, with D unclear. Trimming removed 0 bases from V and 4 bases from J, with 11 bases in between. CDR1 and CDR2 from the germline V gene are SGHRS and YFSETQ. This CDR3 region has 15 residues. This CDR3 reads CASSLGRGAGNTIYF. The DNA of the CDR3 is TGCGCCAGCAGCTTGGGGCGAGGTGCCGGAAACACCATATATTTT. Variable domain in full (rest from reference TRBV5-1 and TRBJ1-3): KAGVTQTPRYLIKTRGQQVTLSCSPISGHRSVSWYQQTPGQGLQFLFEYFSETQRNKGNFPGRFSGRQFSNSRSEMNVSTLELGDSALYLCASSLGRGAGNTIYFGEGSWLTVV.

V gene TRBV5-4 combines with J gene TRBJ2-1; the match to TRBD2 covers 7 bases. Germline lookup yields CDR1 SGHNT and CDR2 YYREEE (reference sequence). The CDR3 runs to 16 residues. After removal of 3 bases from V and 11 bases from J, the junction contained 17 bases not matched to a gene. CDR3 sequence reads: CASSSAGEGLLGKQFF. DNA of the CDR3: TGTGCCAGCAGCTCTGCGGGGGAGGGCCTTCTGGGTAAGCAGTTCTTC.

The rearrangement uses TRBV29-1 and TRBJ1-1; D might be TRBD1 (6 bases). The CDR3 contains 14 residues. Trimming pared 5 bases from V and 1 base from J, leaving 14 bases between. CDR1 and CDR2 (germline): SQVTM, ANQGSEA. CDR3 loop: CSVSKGHKNTEAFF. The CDR3 DNA follows: TGCAGCGTTTCTAAGGGACACAAGAACACTGAAGCTTTCTTT.

This chain links TRBV2 with TRBJ2-7; TRBD2 agrees at 9 bases. V shed 4 bases, J shed 2 bases, and the junction held 0 bases outside the gene matches. Germline CDR1 is SNHLY and CDR2 is FYNNEI. CDR3 length: 13 residues. The CDR3 DNA reads as TGTGCCAGCAGTGCTAGCGGGGCCTACGAGCAGTACTTC. It translates to CASSASGAYEQYF.

The chain carries TRBV28 and TRBJ1-4; TRBD1 matches 8 bases. The CDR3 runs to 13 residues. Germline assignment: CDR1 MDHEN and CDR2 SYDVKM. V was pared by 8 bases and J by 4 bases, with 3 bases of the junction left unmatched. CDR3 in amino acids: CASLGQGNEKLFF. The CDR3 DNA reads TGTGCCAGCTTAGGACAGGGTAATGAAAAACTGTTTTTT.

The V and J genes are TRBV10-2 and TRBJ1-3; D may be TRBD1 (6 bases). Germline V gene data show CDR1 as WSHSY and CDR2 as SAAADI. The CDR3 length is 17 residues. V gave up 5 bases and J gave up 0 bases, with 17 bases separating them. The CDR3 sequence: CASSLASTGSSGNTIYF. In DNA form, the CDR3 reads TGCGCCAGCAGTCTCGCCAGCACAGGGAGCTCTGGAAACACCATATATTTT.